The 14 T cell receptor beta chains in this list originate from one sample, sequenced in a study of T cells after yellow fever vaccination. A single record per CDR3 protein comes from TCRdb applying MiXCR to the 5' RACE reads. There are approximately 130,000 distinct CDR3 sequences in the sample; nearly 15% occur only once, and around 46% lies in the top ten. Sequencing used CD8+ T cells sorted from PBMCs, obtained 5 days after the yellow fever booster vaccination. These receptor sequences come from a man between 18 and 35 years old who received the YFV17D yellow fever vaccine.

This clonotype came up many times. The gene calls are TRBV20-1 and TRBJ2-1, with 12 nucleotides matching TRBD2. Germline trimming cut 3 bases from V and 4 bases from J; bases unmatched to any gene: 4. This CDR3 spans 15 amino acids. The V gene's germline CDR1 is DFQATT and CDR2 SNEGSKA (reference sequence). Here the CDR3 reads CSASAGTSGYNEQFF. Written as DNA, the CDR3 is TGCAGTGCTAGTGCCGGGACTAGCGGGTACAATGAGCAGTTCTTC.

The chain employs TRBV6-1 and TRBJ1-4, with D perhaps TRBD1 (5 bases). Germline values: CDR1 MNHNS, CDR2 SASEGT. Trimming took 1 base from V and 5 from J, leaving 17 bases between them. The CDR3 runs to 17 residues. CDR3 nucleotide sequence: TGTGCCAGCAGTGAAGTCCCCGTCGGGGGGGGGAATGAAAAACTGTTTTTT. Its translation is CASSEVPVGGGNEKLFF.

This clonotype showed up just a few times. The rearrangement links TRBV19 to TRBJ1-2; 8 nucleotides line up with TRBD1. Per the germline V gene, CDR1 is LNHDA and CDR2 is SQIVND (reference sequence). Trimming cost V 3 bases and J 3 bases; bases outside gene matches: 6. This CDR3 contains 15 residues. The CDR3 region has the DNA TGTGCCAGTAGTATCCCAGGGGGCATCGACTATGGCTACACCTTC. The encoded protein is CASSIPGGIDYGYTF.

This clonotype turned up a few times. The chain is built from TRBV24-1 and TRBJ2-1; D gene uncertain. Germline assignment: CDR1 KGHDR and CDR2 SFDVKD. This CDR3 spans 14 amino acids. V gave up 4 bases and J gave up 4 bases, with 10 bases separating them. CDR3 loop: CATSDRTVYNEQFF. CDR3 sequence (DNA): TGTGCCACCAGTGACCGGACCGTGTACAATGAGCAGTTCTTC.

The chain combines TRBV25-1 with TRBJ2-1; D might be TRBD1 (6 bases). The CDR3 loop spans 15 amino acids. CDR1 and CDR2 (germline): MGHDK, SYGVNS. V was shortened by 2 bases and J by 9 bases, with 17 bases between the two germline ends. In DNA form, the CDR3 reads TGTGCCAGCAGTGAAGTGCCGGGACAAGGGGCTGAGCAGTTCTTC. This encodes CASSEVPGQGAEQFF.

DNA for the CDR3: TGTGCCAGCGGTACCCCTTTAAATCAGCCCCAGCATTTT. This translates into CASGTPLNQPQHF. The rearrangement joins TRBV28 to TRBJ1-5; no clear D. The ends were cut back, 8 bases at V and 4 bases at J, with 12 bases in the middle. Germline assignment: CDR1 MDHEN and CDR2 SYDVKM. The CDR3 extends over 13 amino acids.

V and J are TRBV7-2 and TRBJ2-7; no firm D call. The CDR3 loop spans 13 amino acids. V gave up 5 bases and J gave up 2 bases, with 10 bases separating them. In germline, CDR1 is SGHTA, CDR2 FQGNSA. CDR3 sequence: CASSPSEPYEQYF. CDR3 sequence (DNA): TGTGCCAGCAGCCCCTCTGAGCCCTACGAGCAGTACTTC.

V is TRBV7-8 and J is TRBJ2-2, with D hard to call. The CDR3 runs to 14 residues. The germline CDR1 and CDR2 sequences are SGHVS and FQNEAQ. Trimming stripped 5 bases from V and 4 bases from J, with 11 bases between. The CDR3 region has the DNA TGTGCCAGCAGCCCCCTCGCCGGCACCGGGGAGCTGTTTTTT. Translation: CASSPLAGTGELFF. Drawing the rest from reference TRBV7-8 and TRBJ2-2, the complete variable domain is GAGVSQSPRYKVAKRGQDVALRCDPISGHVSLFWYQQALGQGPEFLTYFQNEAQLDKSGLPSDRFFAERPEGSVSTLKIQRTQQEDSAVYLCASSPLAGTGELFFGEGSRLTVL.

The chain combines TRBV27 with TRBJ1-1; possible D gene TRBD1, 6 bases. V was clipped by 0 bases and J by 3 bases, with 8 bases between them. The CDR3 totals 14 residues. The germline gives CDR1 MNHEY, CDR2 SMNVEV (reference sequence). The CDR3 spells CASSLSNRDTEAFF. CDR3 DNA: TGTGCCAGCAGTTTATCAAACAGGGACACTGAAGCTTTCTTT.

This clonotype was observed a handful of times. V and J are TRBV23-1 and TRBJ1-6; 9 nucleotides align to TRBD1. TRBV23-1 is flagged as an ORF with uncertain function. The CDR3 has 15 residues. V dropped 0 bases and J dropped 7; count of bases not matched to a gene: 1. The CDR3 nucleotides are TGCGCCAGCAGTCAATCGGGGACAGGGAATTCACCCCTCCACTTT. This translates into CASSQSGTGNSPLHF.

CDR3 in DNA: TGCGCCAGCAGCCGAGAGGGGCCCGGGGAGCTGTTTTTT. Its translation: CASSREGPGELFF. The genes are TRBV5-1 and TRBJ2-2; D tentatively reads TRBD1 or TRBD2 (5 bases each). This CDR3 comprises 13 residues. CDR1 and CDR2 (germline): SGHRS, YFSETQ. Trimming shortened V by 4 bases and J by 6 bases, and 10 bases separated the two germline ends.

There are a few counts of this clonotype. The CDR3 reads CASSQETGWSNQPQHF. CDR3 coding DNA: TGTGCCAGCAGCCAAGAAACAGGGTGGAGCAATCAGCCCCAGCATTTT. V gene TRBV4-2 combines with J gene TRBJ1-5; D is possibly TRBD1 (6 bases). This CDR3 has 16 residues. V gave up 0 bases and J gave up 1 base, with 10 bases separating them. Germline CDR1 reads LGHNA; CDR2 reads YNFKEQ.

This chain joins TRBV29-1 and TRBJ2-3; D ambiguous. The CDR3 totals 18 residues. Trimming removed 0 bases from V and 1 base from J, with 20 bases in between. The V gene's germline CDR1 is SQVTM and CDR2 ANQGSEA. CDR3 bases: TGCAGCGTTGAAGATGTAAGTTCAGGTTTAGGACGCACAGATACGCAGTATTTT. Its protein product is CSVEDVSSGLGRTDTQYF.

This clonotype showed up just a few times. The rearrangement links TRBV30 to TRBJ2-1; 7 nucleotides agree with TRBD1. Trimming removed 0 bases from V and 7 bases from J; junction bases left unmatched: 9. The CDR3 extends over 15 amino acids. Germline V gene sequence: CDR1 GTSNPN, CDR2 SVGIG (reference sequence). The CDR3 spells CAWSVGRGPGNEQFF. The DNA for the CDR3 is TGTGCCTGGAGTGTTGGTAGGGGGCCAGGAAATGAGCAGTTCTTC.